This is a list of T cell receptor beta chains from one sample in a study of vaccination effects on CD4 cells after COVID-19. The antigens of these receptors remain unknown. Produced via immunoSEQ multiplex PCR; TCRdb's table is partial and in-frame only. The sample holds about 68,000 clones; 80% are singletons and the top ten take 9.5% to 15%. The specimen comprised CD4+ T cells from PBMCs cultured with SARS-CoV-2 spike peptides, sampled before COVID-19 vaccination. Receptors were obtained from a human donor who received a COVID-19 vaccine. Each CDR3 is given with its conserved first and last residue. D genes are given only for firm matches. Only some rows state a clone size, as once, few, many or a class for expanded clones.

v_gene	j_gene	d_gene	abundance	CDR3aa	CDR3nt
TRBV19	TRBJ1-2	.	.	CASSTNRQAAYGYTF	TGTGCCAGTAGTACGAACCGACAGGCCGCATATGGCTACACCTTC
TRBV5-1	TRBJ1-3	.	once	CASSPNSGNTIYF	TGCGCCAGCAGCCCTAACTCTGGAAACACCATATATTTT
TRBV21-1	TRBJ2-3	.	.	CASSGISATTDTQYF	TGTGCCAGTTCCGGGATTAGCGCCACAACAGATACGCAGTATTTT
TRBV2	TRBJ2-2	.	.	CASSEPSLTGELFF	TGTGCCAGCAGTGAGCCCAGCCTCACCGGGGAGCTGTTTTTT
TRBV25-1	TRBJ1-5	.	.	CASSSQGGQPQHF	TGTGCCAGCAGTTCTCAGGGAGGTCAGCCCCAGCATTTT
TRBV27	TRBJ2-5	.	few	CASSLTPQETQYF	TGTGCCAGCAGTTTAACTCCCCAAGAGACCCAGTACTTC
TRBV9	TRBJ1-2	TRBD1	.	CASSPKPGQPYGYTF	TGTGCCAGCAGTCCAAAACCGGGACAGCCTTATGGCTACACCTTC
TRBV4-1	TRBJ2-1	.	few	CASSRPGARGYNEQFF	TGCGCCAGCAGCCGCCCGGGGGCCAGGGGATACAATGAGCAGTTCTTC
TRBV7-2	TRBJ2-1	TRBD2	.	CASSSFSGGIYNEQFF	TGTGCCAGCAGCTCCTTTAGCGGGGGGATCTACAATGAGCAGTTCTTC
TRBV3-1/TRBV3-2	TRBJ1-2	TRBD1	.	CASSQVGTGRHGYTF	TGTGCCAGCAGCCAAGTTGGGACAGGGCGCCATGGCTACACCTTC
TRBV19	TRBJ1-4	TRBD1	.	CASSATGVAEKLFF	TGTGCCAGTAGTGCCACAGGGGTGGCTGAAAAACTGTTTTTT
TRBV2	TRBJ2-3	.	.	CASSEDLGLGTDTQYF	TGTGCCAGCAGTGAGGATTTAGGGTTAGGAACAGATACGCAGTATTTT
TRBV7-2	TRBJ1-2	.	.	CASSLLAGDGYTF	TGTGCCAGCAGCTTACTTGCAGGGGATGGCTACACCTTC
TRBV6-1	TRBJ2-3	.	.	CASSEQKTDTQYF	TGTGCCAGCAGTGAACAGAAAACAGATACGCAGTATTTT
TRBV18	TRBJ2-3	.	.	CASSRGGTDTQYF	TGTGCCAGCTCACGCGGGGGCACAGATACGCAGTATTTT
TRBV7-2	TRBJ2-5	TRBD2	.	CASSLLSAGGWETQYF	TGTGCCAGCAGCTTATTATCGGCGGGGGGTTGGGAGACCCAGTACTTC
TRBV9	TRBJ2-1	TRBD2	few	CASSVDLAGGLDSEQFF	TGTGCCAGCAGCGTAGATCTAGCGGGGGGGCTAGATTCTGAGCAGTTCTTC
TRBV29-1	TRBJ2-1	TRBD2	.	CSGSVGGLTYNEQFF	TGCAGCGGTAGTGTGGGGGGGTTGACCTACAATGAGCAGTTCTTC
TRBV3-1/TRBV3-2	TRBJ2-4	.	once	CASSPRQNIQYF	TGTGCCAGCAGCCCGAGGCAAAACATTCAGTACTTC
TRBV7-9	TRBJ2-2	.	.	CASSLGRNTGELFF	TGTGCCAGCAGCTTGGGGCGGAACACCGGGGAGCTGTTTTTT
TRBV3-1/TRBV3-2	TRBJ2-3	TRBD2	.	CASRHSGGTDTQYF	TGTGCCAGCAGACATAGCGGGGGCACAGATACGCAGTATTTT
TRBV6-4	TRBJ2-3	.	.	CASSVYSSTDTQYF	TGTGCCAGCAGTGTGTACAGTAGCACAGATACGCAGTATTTT
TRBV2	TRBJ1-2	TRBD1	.	CASSEWWDRGGYTF	TGTGCCAGCAGTGAATGGTGGGACAGAGGGGGCTACACCTTC
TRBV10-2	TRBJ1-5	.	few	CASSEFSGNQPQHF	TGCGCCAGCAGTGAGTTTTCCGGCAATCAGCCCCAGCATTTT
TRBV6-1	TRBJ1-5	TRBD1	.	CASRRQGTSNQPQHF	TGTGCCAGCAGACGACAGGGCACCAGCAATCAGCCCCAGCATTTT
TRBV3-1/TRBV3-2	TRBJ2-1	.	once	CASSQDRDPAHSHYNEQFF	TGTGCCAGCAGCCAAGATAGAGATCCGGCGCACTCTCATTACAATGAGCAGTTCTTC
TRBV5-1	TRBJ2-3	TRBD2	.	CASRAGGSTDTQYF	TGCGCCAGCAGGGCGGGGGGGAGCACAGATACGCAGTATTTT
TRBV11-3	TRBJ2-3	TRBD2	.	CASSLLAGGPDTQYF	TGTGCCAGCAGCTTACTAGCGGGGGGCCCGGATACGCAGTATTTT
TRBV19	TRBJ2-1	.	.	CASGTHSYNEQFF	TGTGCCAGCGGGACTCACTCCTACAATGAGCAGTTCTTC
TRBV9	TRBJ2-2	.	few	CASTAENTGELFF	TGTGCCAGCACCGCCGAGAACACCGGGGAGCTGTTTTTT
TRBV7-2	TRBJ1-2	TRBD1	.	CASSLGTGGVYGYTF	TGTGCCAGCAGCTTAGGGACAGGGGGAGTCTATGGCTACACCTTC
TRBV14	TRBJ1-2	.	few	CASSVQNYGYTF	TGTGCCAGCAGCGTACAGAACTATGGCTACACCTTC
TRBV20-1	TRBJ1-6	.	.	CSASNGAVDRF	TGCAGTGCTAGTAATGGGGCGGTGGACCGTTTT
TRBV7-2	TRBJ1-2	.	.	CATRISYGYTF	TGTGCCACCCGGATCAGCTATGGCTACACCTTC